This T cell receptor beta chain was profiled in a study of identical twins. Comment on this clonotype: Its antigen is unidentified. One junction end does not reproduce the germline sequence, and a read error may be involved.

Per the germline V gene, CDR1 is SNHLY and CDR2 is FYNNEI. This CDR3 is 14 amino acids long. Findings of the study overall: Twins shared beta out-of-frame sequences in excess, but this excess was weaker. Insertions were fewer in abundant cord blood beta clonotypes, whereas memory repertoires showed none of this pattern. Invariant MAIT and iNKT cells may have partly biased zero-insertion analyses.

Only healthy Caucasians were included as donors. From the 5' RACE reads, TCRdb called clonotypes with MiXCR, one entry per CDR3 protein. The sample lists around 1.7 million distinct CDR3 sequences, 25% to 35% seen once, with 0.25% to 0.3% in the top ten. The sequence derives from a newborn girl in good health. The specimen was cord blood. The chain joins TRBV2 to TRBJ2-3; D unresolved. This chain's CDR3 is CASREGTSTDTQYF. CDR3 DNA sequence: TGTGCCAGCAGGGAAGGTACTAGCACAGATACGCAGTATTTT.